This T cell receptor beta chain is from a study of brain metastases from non-small cell lung cancer. TCRdb's table, derived via immunoSEQ multiplex PCR, lists solely in-frame clones and lacks some. The top ten hold 10% to 15% of the sample, which has around 1,200 clones, about four fifths seen once. Specimen: tissue from a brain metastasis. This sequence originates from a donor over 35 with non-small cell lung cancer.

For the CDR3, the DNA is TGTGCCAGCAGCTCGGACAGGGGCGGTGTCACAGCTAATGAAAAACTGTTTTTT. Amino acid sequence: CASSSDRGGVTANEKLFF. This chain links TRBV5-8 with TRBJ1-4; 9 nucleotides align to TRBD1. The CDR3 is 18 residues long. Germline trimming cut 3 bases from V and 3 bases from J; bases unmatched to any gene: 12. CDR1 is SGHTS, CDR2 YDEGEE, per germline.